This paragraph covers one TCR beta chain sequence. The source of the sample is a study of shared clonotypes between healthy human individuals. CD8 cells classed as naive were CD45RO-negative and positively selected for CCR7, excluding terminally differentiated effector memory CD45RA+ cells. Germline loops: CDR1 SGHAT, CDR2 FQNNGV. Trimming took off 1 base at V and 8 bases at J, with 8 bases between the two ends. This CDR3 has 12 residues. Across several immunoSEQ plates, the genomic DNA of each subset was split evenly. This table comes from immunoSEQ multiplex PCR, and its TCRdb copy is limited to in-frame clones, with some not included. The table records some 2.1 million clones, over 85% of them present only once.

This TCR came from a man younger than 35 in good health. Sequencing was performed on naive CD8+ T cells sorted from blood. This chain uses TRBV11-2 with TRBJ1-1; D is undetermined. The DNA of the CDR3 is TGTGCCAGCAGCTTAGCAGGCCCCGAAGCTTTCTTT. It codes for CASSLAGPEAFF. Full variable domain (outside the CDR3, taken from reference TRBV11-2 and TRBJ1-1): EAGVAQSPRYKIIEKRQSVAFWCNPISGHATLYWYQQILGQGPKLLIQFQNNGVVDDSQLPKDRFSAERLKGVDSTLKIQPAKLEDSAVYLCASSLAGPEAFFGQGTRLTVV.